This entry lists 5 T cell receptor beta chains sequenced from one sample in a study of OX40 agonist ivuxolimab in advanced cancers. Assay: immunoSEQ multiplex PCR; the TCRdb copy retains only in-frame clones and omits some. The sample lists around 65,000 clones, approximately 91% seen once, with roughly 5% in the top ten. The source was CD4+ or CD8+ T cells sorted from blood, collected in a trial of the OX40 agonist ivuxolimab. All receptors come from an adult with an advanced solid tumor such as melanoma, head and neck, liver or kidney cancer.

The rearrangement uses TRBV6-1 and TRBJ1-2, with TRBD1 matching 12 bases. CDR3 length: 15 amino acids. Germline trimming cut 5 bases from V and 4 bases from J; bases unmatched to any gene: 5. From germline, CDR1 is MNHNS and CDR2 SASEGT. CDR3 coding DNA: TGTGCCAGCAGTTCATGGGACAGGGGGCCCTATGGCTACACCTTC. Translation: CASSSWDRGPYGYTF.

The chain links TRBV6-5 to TRBJ2-1; no definite D call. Germline CDR1 MNHEY, CDR2 SVGAGI. This CDR3 is 14 amino acids long. V gave up 0 bases and J gave up 4 bases, with 7 bases separating them. The CDR3 spells CASSYSRVYNEQFF. CDR3 DNA: TGTGCCAGCAGTTACTCCCGGGTATACAATGAGCAGTTCTTC.

The chain is built from TRBV7-3 and TRBJ2-2; 7 nucleotides line up with TRBD2. Trimming cost V 5 bases and J 4 bases; bases outside gene matches: 10. CDR3 size: 16 residues. The germline V gene has CDR1 SGHTA and CDR2 FQGTGA. Here the CDR3 reads CASSPGSGGGTGELFF. The CDR3 nucleotides are TGTGCCAGCAGCCCCGGATCGGGCGGGGGCACCGGGGAGCTGTTTTTT.

This rearrangement joins TRBV9 to TRBJ2-2; TRBD2 is a possible D gene (6 bases). There are 16 residues in the CDR3. V lost 1 base and J 4 bases, leaving 14 bases between the germline ends. CDR1 and CDR2 from the germline V gene are SGDLS and YYNGEE. CDR3 sequence: CASSVSWLAPTGELFF. CDR3 nucleotides: TGTGCCAGCAGCGTAAGTTGGCTAGCGCCCACCGGGGAGCTGTTTTTT.

For this clone: Without the conserved terminal phenylalanine or tryptophan, this CDR3 likely stems from a read error. It is unclear where the CDR3 begins or ends on the DNA, so no DNA is shown, and the CDR3 is as TCRdb lists it. J is TRBJ1-2 and V is TRBV10-3. Germline V gene lookup returns CDR1 ENHRY and CDR2 SYGVKD. The CDR3 is 12 residues long, ends included. CDR3 in amino acids: CAISERTGSLLL.